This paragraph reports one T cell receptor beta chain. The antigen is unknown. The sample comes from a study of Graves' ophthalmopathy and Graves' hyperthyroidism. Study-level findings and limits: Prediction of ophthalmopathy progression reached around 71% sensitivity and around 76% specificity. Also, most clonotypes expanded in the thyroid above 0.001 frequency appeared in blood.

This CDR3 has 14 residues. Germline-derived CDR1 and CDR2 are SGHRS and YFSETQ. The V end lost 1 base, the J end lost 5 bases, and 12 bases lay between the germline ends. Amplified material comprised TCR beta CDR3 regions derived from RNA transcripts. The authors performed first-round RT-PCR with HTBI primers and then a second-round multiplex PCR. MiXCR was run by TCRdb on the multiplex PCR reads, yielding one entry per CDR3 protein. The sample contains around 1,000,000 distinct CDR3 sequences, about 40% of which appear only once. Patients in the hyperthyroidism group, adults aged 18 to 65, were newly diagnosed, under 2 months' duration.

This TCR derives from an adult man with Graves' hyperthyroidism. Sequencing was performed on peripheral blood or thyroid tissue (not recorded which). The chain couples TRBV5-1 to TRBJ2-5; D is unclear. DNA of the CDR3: TGCGCCAGCAGCTTGAACCTAGAGTACGAGACCCAGTACTTC. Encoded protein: CASSLNLEYETQYF.